The 27 T cell receptor beta chains listed next were all sequenced from one sample in a study of OX40 agonist ivuxolimab in advanced cancers. Generated by immunoSEQ multiplex PCR, the TCRdb table keeps only in-frame clones and is missing some. Of approximately 130,000 clones listed, 90% were seen once; the top ten hold approximately 1%. The sequences come from CD4+ or CD8+ T cells sorted from blood, collected in a trial of the OX40 agonist ivuxolimab. All receptors derive from an adult with an advanced solid tumor such as melanoma, head and neck, liver or kidney cancer.

The V and J genes are TRBV28 and TRBJ2-2; D gene ambiguous. The length of the CDR3 is 12 residues. V was pared by 5 bases and J by 5 bases, with 6 bases between. Germline lookup yields CDR1 MDHEN and CDR2 SYDVKM. The CDR3 sequence: CASSATTGELFF. The DNA for the CDR3 is TGTGCCAGCAGTGCAACTACCGGGGAGCTGTTTTTT.

The V gene is TRBV18, the J gene TRBJ2-5; TRBD2 aligns across 15 bases. J lost 5 bases, V lost 0 bases, and 7 bases had no gene match. CDR1 KGHSH and CDR2 LQKENI come from the germline V gene. CDR3 size: 18 residues. The chain's CDR3 is CASSPPGLAGGRAETQYF. CDR3 DNA: TGTGCCAGCTCACCACCGGGACTAGCGGGAGGCCGGGCTGAGACCCAGTACTTC.

In its sample, this clone was seen once. The chain couples TRBV9 to TRBJ2-1; 8 nucleotides match TRBD1. The CDR3 is made up of 16 amino acids. J gave up 5 bases and V 3 bases, and 10 bases lay outside the gene matches. Germline CDR1 reads SGDLS; CDR2 reads YYNGEE. The CDR3: CASSAYGQGTDNEQFF. CDR3 sequence (DNA): TGTGCCAGCAGCGCTTACGGACAGGGCACGGACAATGAGCAGTTCTTC.

This chain uses TRBV5-1 with TRBJ2-3; D remains unclear. Trimming took 1 base from V and 0 from J, leaving 15 bases between them. This CDR3 has 17 residues. Germline CDR1 reads SGHRS; CDR2 reads YFSETQ. In DNA, the CDR3 is TGCGCCAGCAGCTTGATGCCTCTTTCTCTTAGCACAGATACGCAGTATTTT. It specifies CASSLMPLSLSTDTQYF.

This clone was seen once. The V gene is TRBV7-2, the J gene TRBJ1-1; D gene unclear. Germline CDR1 SGHTA, CDR2 FQGNSA. Trimming removed 3 bases at V and 1 base at J, with 6 bases between. This CDR3 has 13 residues. CDR3: CASSLEGNTEAFF. CDR3 DNA sequence: TGTGCCAGCAGCTTGGAGGGGAACACTGAAGCTTTCTTT.

As concerns this clone: This CDR3 is missing its conserved last phenylalanine or tryptophan, likely due to a read error. No DNA is shown, since the ends of the CDR3 on it are uncertain; the CDR3 is the one TCRdb lists. This chain connects TRBV20-1 to TRBJ1-1. Counting both end residues, the CDR3 totals 11 amino acids. Germline V gene sequence: CDR1 DFQATT, CDR2 SNEGSKA (reference sequence). The CDR3 region is CSASVGQSTIV.

The chain employs TRBV5-1 and TRBJ1-1; a weak D match, TRBD1 (5 bases). V shed 2 bases and J shed 4 bases, with 12 bases lying between them. From germline, CDR1 is SGHRS and CDR2 YFSETQ. This CDR3 has 14 amino acids. CDR3 sequence (DNA): TGCGCCAGCAGCTTAGGGACGGAAGGCACTGAAGCTTTCTTT. The encoded protein is CASSLGTEGTEAFF.

The rearrangement links TRBV16 to TRBJ2-1; 7 nucleotides align to TRBD2. V lost 0 bases and J lost 9; bases outside the gene matches: 8. Germline V gene data show CDR1 as KGHSY and CDR2 as FQNENV. The CDR3 length is 15 residues. The CDR3 loop is CASSQSQGLVIEQFF. CDR3 sequence (DNA): TGTGCCAGCAGCCAATCGCAAGGACTAGTCATTGAGCAGTTCTTC.

A single count supports this clone. The rearrangement joins TRBV19 to TRBJ1-1; possibly TRBD1 for D (5 bases). Trimming pared 1 base from V and 4 bases from J, leaving 16 bases between. In germline, CDR1 is LNHDA, CDR2 SQIVND (reference sequence). This CDR3 region has 16 residues. In DNA, the CDR3 is TGTGCCAGTAGTATAGGGGGCGGTGGGGTTCTCACTGAAGCTTTCTTT. As protein: CASSIGGGGVLTEAFF.

The chain is built from TRBV19 and TRBJ2-2; 11 bases are a match to TRBD2. The V segment lost 11 bases and the J segment 5 bases; nucleotides outside the gene matches: 4. The germline CDR1 and CDR2 sequences are LNHDA and SQIVND (reference sequence). The CDR3 spans 13 residues. In DNA, the CDR3 is TGTGCCGGAAGGACTAGCGGGACCGGGGAGCTGTTTTTT. Amino acid sequence: CAGRTSGTGELFF.

V and J are TRBV9 and TRBJ2-7; 9 bases agree with TRBD2. The germline gives CDR1 SGDLS, CDR2 YYNGEE. J was trimmed by 4 bases and V by 2 bases; bases with no gene match: 7. CDR3 size: 15 residues. CDR3 sequence (DNA): TGTGCCAGCAGCGTCTTGTCTAGCGGGGTTTACGAGCAGTACTTC. Amino acid sequence: CASSVLSSGVYEQYF.

In this sample, this clone turned up a few times. CDR3: CASRTYYEQYF. The CDR3 bases are TGTGCCAGCCGTACGTACTACGAGCAGTACTTC. The rearrangement links TRBV28 to TRBJ2-7; D call uncertain. Germline V gives CDR1 MDHEN, CDR2 SYDVKM. CDR3 size: 11 residues. The germline V and J ends were trimmed by 8 bases and 3 bases, with 8 bases remaining between them.

This clone was counted a single time. The CDR3 DNA reads TGTGCCAGCTGCACCAGTCTGAATCAGCCCCAGCATTTT. Translating gives CASCTSLNQPQHF. The chain joins TRBV18 to TRBJ1-5; no clear D gene. Trimming left V 7 bases short and J 4 bases short, with 11 bases between. This CDR3 comprises 13 residues. CDR1 and CDR2 (germline): KGHSH, LQKENI.

This chain joins TRBV9 and TRBJ1-5, with 9 bases fitting TRBD1. From germline, CDR1 is SGDLS and CDR2 YYNGEE. CDR3 size: 14 residues. The J segment lost 7 bases and the V segment lost 0 bases, leaving 2 bases of the junction unmatched. As DNA, the CDR3 is TGTGCCAGCAGCGTAGGGACAGGGGTCCAGCCCCAGCATTTT. The encoded protein is CASSVGTGVQPQHF.

J is TRBJ1-4 and V is TRBV6-1; TRBD1 matches 8 bases. CDR1 and CDR2 (germline): MNHNS, SASEGT. Trimming at V came to 6 bases and at J to 4 bases, leaving 1 base not matched to a gene. The CDR3 extends over 13 amino acids. CDR3 DNA sequence: TGTGCCAGCAGGGACAGGGTTAATGAAAAACTGTTTTTT. It yields the protein CASRDRVNEKLFF.

This chain connects TRBV19 to TRBJ1-1; D not resolved. Per germline, CDR1 LNHDA and CDR2 SQIVND (reference sequence). The CDR3 has 13 residues. Trimming removed 4 bases from V and 3 bases from J, with 9 bases in between. CDR3 residues: CASSSRRDTEAFF. CDR3 nucleotide sequence: TGTGCCAGTAGTAGTCGAAGGGACACTGAAGCTTTCTTT.

This clone was detected once. The chain uses TRBV19 and TRBJ1-3, with D possibly matching TRBD1 (5 bases). CDR1 is LNHDA, CDR2 SQIVND, per germline (reference sequence). V was shortened by 9 bases and J by 2 bases, with 8 bases between the two germline ends. The CDR3 has 12 residues. The CDR3: CASSGPGNTIYF. CDR3 coding DNA: TGTGCCAGCTCAGGGCCTGGAAACACCATATATTTT.

The V gene is TRBV25-1, the J gene TRBJ2-7; 9 nucleotides match TRBD2. The CDR3 covers 16 residues. Germline V gene lookup returns CDR1 MGHDK and CDR2 SYGVNS. Trimming took 6 bases from V and 2 from J; bases not matched to a gene: 11. This chain's CDR3 is CASSVRSAGGTYEQYF. CDR3 in DNA: TGTGCCAGCAGCGTGCGGTCGGCGGGAGGGACCTACGAGCAGTACTTC.

The rearrangement uses TRBV4-1 and TRBJ1-5; D perhaps matches TRBD1 (5 bases). The CDR3 totals 15 residues. From germline, CDR1 is MGHRA and CDR2 YSYEKL. Trimming shortened V by 4 bases and J by 1 base, and 11 bases separated the two germline ends. This CDR3 reads CASSREGDSNQPQHF. CDR3 in DNA: TGCGCCAGCAGCCGGGAAGGGGACAGCAATCAGCCCCAGCATTTT.

The chain joins TRBV7-9 to TRBJ2-5; 13 bases line up with TRBD2. V lost 4 bases to trimming and J lost 7 bases; unmatched junction nucleotides: 6. CDR3 length: 15 amino acids. Germline V gene lookup returns CDR1 SEHNR and CDR2 FQNEAQ (reference sequence). The CDR3, as DNA: TGTGCCAGCAGCTGGACTAGCGGGAGCGGTGGGACCCAGTACTTC. This encodes CASSWTSGSGGTQYF.

The J gene is TRBJ2-5, the V gene TRBV11-2; 11 bases map to TRBD1. CDR1 is SGHAT, CDR2 FQNNGV, per germline. With 5 bases clipped from V and 4 bases from J, the junction kept 6 bases outside the gene matches. CDR3 length equals 15 residues. The CDR3 coding sequence is TGTGCCAGCAGCCAAGGGACAGGGGGACGAGAGACCCAGTACTTC. Translating gives CASSQGTGGRETQYF.

This chain uses TRBV5-8 with TRBJ1-3; weak D call: TRBD1 (5 bases). V was shortened by 2 bases and J by 4 bases, with 7 bases between the two germline ends. CDR1 is SGHTS, CDR2 YDEGEE, per germline. This CDR3 spans 13 amino acids. CDR3 DNA: TGTGCCAGCAGCTTCAACAGGGGAAACACCATATATTTT. Encoded protein: CASSFNRGNTIYF.

This rearrangement joins TRBV5-6 to TRBJ2-7; tentative D call: TRBD2 (5 bases). Germline CDR1 is SGHDT and CDR2 is YYEEEE. V lost 2 bases and J lost 2, with 14 bases in between. The CDR3 sequence is 15 residues long. For the CDR3, the DNA is TGTGCCAGCAGCTTCAGAGGGTCTGGGACCTACGAGCAGTACTTC. Translating gives CASSFRGSGTYEQYF.

This rearrangement joins TRBV7-2 to TRBJ1-1; maybe TRBD1 (6 bases). This CDR3 is built from 15 residues. Germline assignment: CDR1 SGHTA and CDR2 FQGNSA. Trimming left V 0 bases short and J 7 bases short, with 15 bases between. CDR3 loop: CASSLAPGLGGEAFF. The CDR3 DNA is TGTGCCAGCAGCTTAGCCCCAGGGTTAGGGGGTGAAGCTTTCTTT.

The chain joins TRBV7-9 to TRBJ2-7; D possibly uses TRBD1 or TRBD2 (5 bases each). CDR3 length: 15 amino acids. With 4 bases removed from V and 4 bases from J, the gap between germline ends came to 17 bases. Germline-derived CDR1 and CDR2 are SEHNR and FQNEAQ (reference sequence). Here the CDR3 DNA reads TGTGCCAGCAGCTCGCTCCGGGACGGTGGGTACGAGCAGTACTTC. Residues: CASSSLRDGGYEQYF.

The V call is TRBV4-3, the J call TRBJ2-1; 12 bases align to TRBD2. V lost 1 base to trimming and J lost 9 bases; unmatched junction nucleotides: 7. CDR3 size: 16 residues. Per germline, CDR1 LGHNA and CDR2 YSLEER. The CDR3 sequence is CASSQVFLAGGGEQFF. The CDR3 bases are TGCGCCAGCAGCCAAGTTTTCCTAGCGGGAGGGGGTGAGCAGTTCTTC.

This chain links TRBV29-1 with TRBJ1-5; 8 positions match TRBD1. CDR1 is SQVTM, CDR2 ANQGSEA, per germline. V lost 3 bases, J lost 9 bases, and 7 bases stayed unmatched. The CDR3 runs to 13 residues. In DNA, the CDR3 is TGCAGCGTTGACAGGGGGCAGGGTTCGCCCCAGCATTTT. Translating gives CSVDRGQGSPQHF.